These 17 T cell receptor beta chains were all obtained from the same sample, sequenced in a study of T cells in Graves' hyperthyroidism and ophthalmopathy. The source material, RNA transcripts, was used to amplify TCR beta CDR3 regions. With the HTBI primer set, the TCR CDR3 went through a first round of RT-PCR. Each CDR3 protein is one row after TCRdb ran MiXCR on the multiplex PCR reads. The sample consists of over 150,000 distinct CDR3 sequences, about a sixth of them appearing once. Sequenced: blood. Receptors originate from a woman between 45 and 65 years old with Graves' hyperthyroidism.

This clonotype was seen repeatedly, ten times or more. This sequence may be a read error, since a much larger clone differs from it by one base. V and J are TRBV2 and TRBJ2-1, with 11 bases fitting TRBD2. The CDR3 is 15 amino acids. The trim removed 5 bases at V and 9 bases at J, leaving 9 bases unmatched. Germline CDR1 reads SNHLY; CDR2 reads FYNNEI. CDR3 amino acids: CASSPGTSGASEQFF. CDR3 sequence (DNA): TGTGCCAGCAGTCCCGGGACTAGCGGTGCTTCTGAGCAGTTCTTC.

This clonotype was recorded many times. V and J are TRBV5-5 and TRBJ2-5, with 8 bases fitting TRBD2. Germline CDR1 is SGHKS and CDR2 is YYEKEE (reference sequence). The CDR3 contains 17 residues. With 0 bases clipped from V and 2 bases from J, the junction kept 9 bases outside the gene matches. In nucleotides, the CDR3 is TGTGCCAGCAGCTTGGCCGGGGCGGGGGGCGTTCAAGAGACCCAGTACTTC. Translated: CASSLAGAGGVQETQYF.

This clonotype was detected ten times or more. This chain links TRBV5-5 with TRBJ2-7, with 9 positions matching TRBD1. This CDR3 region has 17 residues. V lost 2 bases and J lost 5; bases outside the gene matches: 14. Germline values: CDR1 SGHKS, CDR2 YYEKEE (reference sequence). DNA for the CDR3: TGTGCCAGCAGCTTCGCTGCCCTGGGACAGGGTCGCAACGAGCAGTACTTC. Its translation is CASSFAALGQGRNEQYF.

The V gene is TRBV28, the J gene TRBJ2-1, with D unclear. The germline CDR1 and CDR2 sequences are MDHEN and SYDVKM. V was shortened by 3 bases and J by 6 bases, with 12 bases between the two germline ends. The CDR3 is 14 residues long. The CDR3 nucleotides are TGTGCCAGCAGTTTGGGCACGTATAGCAATGAGCAGTTCTTC. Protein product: CASSLGTYSNEQFF.

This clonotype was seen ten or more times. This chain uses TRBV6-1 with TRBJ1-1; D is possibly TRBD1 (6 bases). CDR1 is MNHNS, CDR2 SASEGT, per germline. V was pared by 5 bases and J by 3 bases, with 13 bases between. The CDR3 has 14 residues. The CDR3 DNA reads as TGTGCCAGCAGTCCGGACAGAGATCACACTGAAGCTTTCTTT. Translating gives CASSPDRDHTEAFF.

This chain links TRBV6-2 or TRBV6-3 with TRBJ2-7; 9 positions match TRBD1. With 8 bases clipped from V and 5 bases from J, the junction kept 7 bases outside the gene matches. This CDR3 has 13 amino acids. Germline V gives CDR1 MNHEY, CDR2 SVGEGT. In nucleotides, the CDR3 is TGTGCCAGCCTAGCCGGGACAGGGAACGAGCAGTACTTC. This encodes CASLAGTGNEQYF.

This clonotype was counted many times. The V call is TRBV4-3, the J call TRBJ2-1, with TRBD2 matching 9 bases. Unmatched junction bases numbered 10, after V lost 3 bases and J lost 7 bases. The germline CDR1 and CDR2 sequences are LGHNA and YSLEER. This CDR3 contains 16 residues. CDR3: CASSQKGLAGRNEQFF. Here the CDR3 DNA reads TGCGCCAGCAGCCAGAAGGGCCTAGCGGGGAGGAATGAGCAGTTCTTC.

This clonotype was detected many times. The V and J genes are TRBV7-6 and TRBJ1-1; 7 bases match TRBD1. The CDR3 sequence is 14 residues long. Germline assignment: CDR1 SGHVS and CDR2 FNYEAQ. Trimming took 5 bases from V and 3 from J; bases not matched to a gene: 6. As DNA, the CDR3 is TGTGCCAGCAGCGAAACGACAGGGTACACTGAAGCTTTCTTT. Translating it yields CASSETTGYTEAFF.

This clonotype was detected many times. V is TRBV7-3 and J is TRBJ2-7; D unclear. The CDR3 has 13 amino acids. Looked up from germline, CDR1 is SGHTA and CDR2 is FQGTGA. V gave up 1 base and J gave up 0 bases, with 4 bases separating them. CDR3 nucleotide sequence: TGTGCCAGCAGCTTAATGGCCTCCTACGAGCAGTACTTC. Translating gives CASSLMASYEQYF. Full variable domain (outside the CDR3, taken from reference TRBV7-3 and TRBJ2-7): GAGVSQTPSNKVTEKGKYVELRCDPISGHTALYWYRQSLGQGPEFLIYFQGTGAADDSGLPNDRFFAVRPEGSVSTLKIQRTERGDSAVYLCASSLMASYEQYFGPGTRLTVT.

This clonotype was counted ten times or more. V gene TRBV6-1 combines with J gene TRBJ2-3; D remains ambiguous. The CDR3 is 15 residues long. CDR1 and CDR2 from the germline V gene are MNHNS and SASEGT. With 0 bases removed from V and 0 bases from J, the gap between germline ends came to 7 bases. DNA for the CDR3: TGTGCCAGCAGTGAAGCACCCGGGAGCACAGATACGCAGTATTTT. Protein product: CASSEAPGSTDTQYF.

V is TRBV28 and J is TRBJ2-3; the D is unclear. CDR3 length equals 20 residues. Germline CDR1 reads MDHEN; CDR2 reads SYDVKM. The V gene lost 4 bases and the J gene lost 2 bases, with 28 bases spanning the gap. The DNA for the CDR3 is TGTGCCAGCAGTTCCCCAGAATACGACCCCTTGAGGATAGTCACAGATACGCAGTATTTT. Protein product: CASSSPEYDPLRIVTDTQYF.

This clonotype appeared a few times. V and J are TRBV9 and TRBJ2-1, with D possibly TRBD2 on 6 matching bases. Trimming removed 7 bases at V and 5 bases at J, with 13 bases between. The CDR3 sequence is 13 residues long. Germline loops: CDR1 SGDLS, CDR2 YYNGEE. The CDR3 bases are TGTGCCAGCCGCGGAGGGGCGGACAATGAGCAGTTCTTC. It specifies CASRGGADNEQFF.

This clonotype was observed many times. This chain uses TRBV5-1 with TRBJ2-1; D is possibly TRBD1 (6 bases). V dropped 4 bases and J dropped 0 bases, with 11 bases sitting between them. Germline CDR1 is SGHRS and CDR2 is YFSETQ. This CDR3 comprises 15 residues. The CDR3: CASSRGGLSYNEQFF. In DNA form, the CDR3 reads TGCGCCAGCAGCCGTGGGGGCCTCTCCTACAATGAGCAGTTCTTC. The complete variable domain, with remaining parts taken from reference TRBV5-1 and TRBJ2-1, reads KAGVTQTPRYLIKTRGQQVTLSCSPISGHRSVSWYQQTPGQGLQFLFEYFSETQRNKGNFPGRFSGRQFSNSRSEMNVSTLELGDSALYLCASSRGGLSYNEQFFGPGTRLTVL.

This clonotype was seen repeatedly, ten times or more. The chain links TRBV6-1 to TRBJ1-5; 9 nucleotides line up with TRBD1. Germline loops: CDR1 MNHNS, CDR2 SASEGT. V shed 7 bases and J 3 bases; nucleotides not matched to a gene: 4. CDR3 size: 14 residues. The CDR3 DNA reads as TGTGCCAGCATACGGGACAGGGACAATCAGCCCCAGCATTTT. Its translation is CASIRDRDNQPQHF.

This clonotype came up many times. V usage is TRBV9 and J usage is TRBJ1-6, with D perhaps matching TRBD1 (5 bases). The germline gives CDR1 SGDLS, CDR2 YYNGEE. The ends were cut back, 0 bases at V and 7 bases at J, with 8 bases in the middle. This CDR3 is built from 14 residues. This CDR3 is CASSVDQGNSPLHF. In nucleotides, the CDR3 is TGTGCCAGCAGCGTAGACCAGGGAAATTCACCCCTCCACTTT.

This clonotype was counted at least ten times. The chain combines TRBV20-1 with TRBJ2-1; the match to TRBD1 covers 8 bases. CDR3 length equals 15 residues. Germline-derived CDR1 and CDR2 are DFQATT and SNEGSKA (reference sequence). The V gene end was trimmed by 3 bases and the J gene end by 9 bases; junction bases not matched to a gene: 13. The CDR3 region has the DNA TGCAGTGCTAGGGTTGGGACAGGATTGTCAAGTGAGCAGTTCTTC. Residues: CSARVGTGLSSEQFF.

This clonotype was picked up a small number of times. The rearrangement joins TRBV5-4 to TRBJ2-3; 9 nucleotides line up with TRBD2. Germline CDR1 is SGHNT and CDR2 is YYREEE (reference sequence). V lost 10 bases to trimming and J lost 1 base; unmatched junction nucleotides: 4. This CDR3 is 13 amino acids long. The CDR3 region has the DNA TGTGCCTATAGCGGGGGACGCACAGATACGCAGTATTTT. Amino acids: CAYSGGRTDTQYF.